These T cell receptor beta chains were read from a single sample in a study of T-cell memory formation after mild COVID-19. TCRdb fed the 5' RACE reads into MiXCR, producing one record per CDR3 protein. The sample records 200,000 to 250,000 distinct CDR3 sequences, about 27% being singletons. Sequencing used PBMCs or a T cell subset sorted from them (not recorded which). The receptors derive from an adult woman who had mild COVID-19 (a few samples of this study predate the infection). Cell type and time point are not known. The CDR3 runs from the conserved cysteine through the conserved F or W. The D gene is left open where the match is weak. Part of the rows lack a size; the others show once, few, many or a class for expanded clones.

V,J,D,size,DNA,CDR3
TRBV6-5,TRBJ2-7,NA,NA,TGTGCCAGCAGTCACCGCGGGATCTCCTACGAGCAGTACTTC,CASSHRGISYEQYF
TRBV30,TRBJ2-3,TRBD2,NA,TGTGCCTGGAGTGTACCCTTCGGCGGGAGCCCAGATACGCAGTATTTT,CAWSVPFGGSPDTQYF
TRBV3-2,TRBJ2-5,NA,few,TGTGCCAGCAGCCAAACCATGTACGGGCCTAGAGAGACCCAGTACTTC,CASSQTMYGPRETQYF
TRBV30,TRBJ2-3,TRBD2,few,TGTGCCTGGAGTGTGGGACTAGGAAGCACAGATACGCAGTATTTT,CAWSVGLGSTDTQYF
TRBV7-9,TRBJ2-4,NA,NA,TGTGCCAGCAGCTTAGGGGCAGGCCTCGGAAACATTCAGTACTTC,CASSLGAGLGNIQYF
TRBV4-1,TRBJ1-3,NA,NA,TGCGCCAGCAGCCCTGAGGTACCTGGAAACACCATATATTTT,CASSPEVPGNTIYF
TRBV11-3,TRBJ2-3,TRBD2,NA,TGTGCCAGCAGCTTCCTCGGACTAGCGGGAGGGCCTCGCACAGATACGCAGTATTTT,CASSFLGLAGGPRTDTQYF
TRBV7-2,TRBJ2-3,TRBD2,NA,TGTGCCAGCAGCGTACAGGGGACTAGCGGGGCCGCAGATACGCAGTATTTT,CASSVQGTSGAADTQYF
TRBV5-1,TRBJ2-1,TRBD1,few,TGCGCCAGCAGCCCAGGGGGTCGGAACAATGAGCAGTTCTTC,CASSPGGRNNEQFF
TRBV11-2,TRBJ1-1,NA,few,TGTGCCAGCAGCGTCTCGGGACAAAGGAACACTGAAGCTTTCTTT,CASSVSGQRNTEAFF
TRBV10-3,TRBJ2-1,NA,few,TGTGCCATCAGTGAGAGCGTAGTCTACAATGAGCAGTTCTTC,CAISESVVYNEQFF
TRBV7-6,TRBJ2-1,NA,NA,TGTGCCAGCAGCCCGAGGGAATCCTACAATGAGCAGTTCTTC,CASSPRESYNEQFF